Below are 14 T cell receptor beta chains sequenced from a single sample in a study of blood T cell repertoires in COVID-19. TCRdb keeps only in-frame clones here, not all; method: immunoSEQ multiplex PCR. The table lists some 390,000 clones, roughly nine tenths of them singletons. The source material was PBMCs or T cells enriched from blood (not recorded which). Receptors were obtained from a woman aged 25 to 39 who had recovered from COVID-19.

The rearrangement links TRBV19 to TRBJ1-2; D call uncertain. The CDR3 covers 12 residues. Germline assignment: CDR1 LNHDA and CDR2 SQIVND (reference sequence). V was cut by 3 bases and J by 8 bases, with 10 bases left in between. The CDR3 sequence: CASSILGRGYTF. The CDR3 nucleotides are TGTGCCAGTAGTATTTTGGGGAGAGGCTACACCTTC.

This chain joins TRBV28 and TRBJ1-2; 9 bases map to TRBD1. The CDR3 is 15 residues long. Germline values: CDR1 MDHEN, CDR2 SYDVKM. V was pared by 2 bases and J by 2 bases, with 3 bases of the junction left unmatched. The CDR3 nucleotides read TGTGCCAGCAGTTTAGGGGACAGGGTGAACTATGGCTACACCTTC. Protein sequence: CASSLGDRVNYGYTF.

V gene TRBV9 combines with J gene TRBJ1-2, with D possibly being TRBD1 (5 bases). CDR3 length equals 15 residues. Between the trimmed V and J ends, which lost 4 bases and 5 bases, there was a span of 18 bases. Germline V gene data show CDR1 as SGDLS and CDR2 as YYNGEE. This CDR3 is CASSPRSPGDYGYTF. The CDR3 DNA reads TGTGCCAGCAGCCCCAGATCGCCGGGGGATTATGGCTACACCTTC.

The chain recombines TRBV27 with TRBJ1-1, with 9 bases identical to TRBD1. The CDR3 spans 14 residues. Germline V gives CDR1 MNHEY, CDR2 SMNVEV (reference sequence). The V segment lost 3 bases and the J segment 5 bases; nucleotides outside the gene matches: 4. The CDR3 coding sequence is TGTGCCAGCAGTTTCGGGACAGGGTTGACTGAAGCTTTCTTT. Translated: CASSFGTGLTEAFF.

This clone was picked up a small number of times. This chain joins TRBV12-5 and TRBJ1-5; D is possibly TRBD1 (6 bases). The V end was cut by 7 bases, the J end by 7 bases, with 14 bases between. CDR1 and CDR2 (germline): LGHNT, FRNRAP. The CDR3 runs to 13 residues. The CDR3 reads CASASQGRQPQHF. In DNA, the CDR3 is TGTGCTAGTGCCTCACAGGGACGACAGCCCCAGCATTTT.

For the CDR3, the DNA is TGTGCCAGTAGGAAGGGGGCGGGGGGGCTTTTTAGTGAGCAGTTCTTC. Its translation: CASRKGAGGLFSEQFF. The chain is built from TRBV19 and TRBJ2-1; 9 positions match TRBD2. The CDR3 has 16 amino acids. Germline lookup yields CDR1 LNHDA and CDR2 SQIVND (reference sequence). V was clipped by 6 bases and J by 9 bases; unmatched bases: 15.

V usage is TRBV19 and J usage is TRBJ2-7; D is perhaps TRBD1 (6 bases). Germline lookup yields CDR1 LNHDA and CDR2 SQIVND (reference sequence). The CDR3 runs 14 residues. V was cut by 3 bases and J by 4 bases, with 13 bases left in between. The CDR3, as DNA: TGTGCCAGTAGTATCCAGGACAGTCTATACGAGCAGTACTTC. Translated, it gives CASSIQDSLYEQYF.

CDR3 sequence: CASSQHVFGGSPLHF. CDR3 in DNA: TGTGCCAGCAGCCAACATGTCTTCGGAGGTTCACCCCTCCACTTT. The genes are TRBV14 and TRBJ1-6; no reliable D call. Germline V gene data show CDR1 as SGHDN and CDR2 as FVKESK. This CDR3 contains 15 residues. Trimming took 2 bases from V and 9 from J, leaving 14 bases between them.

The chain joins TRBV29-1 to TRBJ1-2; TRBD1 agrees at 8 bases. With V trimmed by 6 bases and J by 6 bases, 12 bases remained unmatched. CDR1 and CDR2 (germline): SQVTM, ANQGSEA. The CDR3 spans 14 residues. The CDR3 bases are TGCAGCGTACGACAGGGGAACGGGAACGATGGCTACACCTTC. Encoded protein: CSVRQGNGNDGYTF.

The chain links TRBV19 to TRBJ2-7; 8 bases align to TRBD1. Germline CDR1 and CDR2: LNHDA and SQIVND (reference sequence). V shed 5 bases and J 2 bases; nucleotides not matched to a gene: 8. The CDR3 is 15 residues long. DNA for the CDR3: TGTGCCAGTAGTGTGGACAGGGCCTTTCCCTACGAGCAGTACTTC. Its translation: CASSVDRAFPYEQYF.

The chain recombines TRBV7-3 with TRBJ2-1, with TRBD2 as a possible D gene (5 bases). The V and J ends lost 4 bases and 8 bases respectively, with 12 bases between them. The germline V gene encodes CDR1 SGHTA and CDR2 FQGTGA. The CDR3 covers 13 residues. As DNA, the CDR3 is TGTGCCAGCAGCTCACTAGGTGGAGATGAGCAGTTCTTC. It specifies CASSSLGGDEQFF. The complete variable domain, with remaining parts taken from reference TRBV7-3 and TRBJ2-1, reads GAGVSQTPSNKVTEKGKYVELRCDPISGHTALYWYRQSLGQGPEFLIYFQGTGAADDSGLPNDRFFAVRPEGSVSTLKIQRTERGDSAVYLCASSSLGGDEQFFGPGTRLTVL.

The rearrangement joins TRBV6-2 or TRBV6-3 to TRBJ1-1; tentatively, D is TRBD1 (5 bases). V lost 2 bases, J lost 7 bases, and 14 bases lay in between. Germline V gives CDR1 MNHEY, CDR2 SVGEGT. This CDR3 contains 14 residues. As DNA, the CDR3 is TGTGCCAGCAGTTACGCAGGGAAGACGGTTGAAGCTTTCTTT. This gives the protein CASSYAGKTVEAFF.

The chain carries TRBV5-1 and TRBJ1-1, with TRBD1 matching 7 bases. The CDR3 covers 15 residues. Trimming removed 0 bases from V and 5 bases from J; junction bases left unmatched: 7. CDR1 is SGHRS and CDR2 is YFSETQ in the germline V gene. The DNA for the CDR3 is TGCGCCAGCAGCTTGGGGACGACAGGGCTGACTGAAGCTTTCTTT. This translates into CASSLGTTGLTEAFF.

The chain has TRBV30 and TRBJ1-5, with D possibly matching TRBD1 (6 bases). This CDR3 has 17 residues. The V gene lost 5 bases and the J gene lost 0 bases, with 20 bases spanning the gap. CDR1 GTSNPN and CDR2 SVGIG come from the germline V gene (reference sequence). The CDR3 DNA reads as TGTGCCTGGCAGCCCACAGGGAAGAAATATAGCAATCAGCCCCAGCATTTT. Protein sequence: CAWQPTGKKYSNQPQHF.